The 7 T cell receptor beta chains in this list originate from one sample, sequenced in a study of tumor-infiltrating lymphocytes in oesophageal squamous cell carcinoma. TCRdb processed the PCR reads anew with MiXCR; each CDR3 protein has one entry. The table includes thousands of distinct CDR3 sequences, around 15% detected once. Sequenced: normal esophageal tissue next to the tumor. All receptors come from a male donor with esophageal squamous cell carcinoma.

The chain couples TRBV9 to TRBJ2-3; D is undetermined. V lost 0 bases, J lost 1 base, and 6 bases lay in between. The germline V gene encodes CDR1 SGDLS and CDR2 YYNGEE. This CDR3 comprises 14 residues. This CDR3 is CASSVAGRTDTQYF. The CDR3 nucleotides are TGTGCCAGCAGCGTAGCCGGACGCACAGATACGCAGTATTTT.

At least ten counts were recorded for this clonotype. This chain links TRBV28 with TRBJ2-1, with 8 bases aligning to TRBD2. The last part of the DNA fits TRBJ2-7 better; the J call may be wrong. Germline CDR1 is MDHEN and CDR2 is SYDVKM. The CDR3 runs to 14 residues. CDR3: CASSYTGGDYEQYF. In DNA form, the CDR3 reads TGTGCCAGCAGTTATACGGGGGGGGATTACGAGCAGTACTTC.

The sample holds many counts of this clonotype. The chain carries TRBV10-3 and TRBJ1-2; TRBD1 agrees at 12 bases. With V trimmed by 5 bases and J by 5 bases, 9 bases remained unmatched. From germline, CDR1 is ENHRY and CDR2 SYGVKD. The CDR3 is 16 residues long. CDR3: CAISPGTGGAVYGYTF. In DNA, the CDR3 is TGTGCCATCAGTCCCGGGACAGGGGGCGCGGTATATGGCTACACCTTC.

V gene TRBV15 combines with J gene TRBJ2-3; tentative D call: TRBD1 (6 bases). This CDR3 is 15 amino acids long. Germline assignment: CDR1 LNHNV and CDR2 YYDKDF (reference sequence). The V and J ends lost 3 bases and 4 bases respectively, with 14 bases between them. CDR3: CATSSVTGHADTQYF. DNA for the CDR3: TGTGCCACCAGCAGTGTTACAGGGCATGCAGATACGCAGTATTTT.

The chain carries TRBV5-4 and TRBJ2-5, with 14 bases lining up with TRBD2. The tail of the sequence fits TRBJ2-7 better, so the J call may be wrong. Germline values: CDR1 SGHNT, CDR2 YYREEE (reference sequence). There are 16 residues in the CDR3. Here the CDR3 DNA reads TGTGCCAGCAGCTTGGGACTAGCGGGGGGGACCTACGAGCAGTACTTC. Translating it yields CASSLGLAGGTYEQYF.

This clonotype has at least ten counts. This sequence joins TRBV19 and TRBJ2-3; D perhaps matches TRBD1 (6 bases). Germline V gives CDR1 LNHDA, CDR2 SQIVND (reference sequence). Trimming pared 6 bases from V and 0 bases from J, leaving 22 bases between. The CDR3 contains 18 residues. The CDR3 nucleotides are TGTGCCAGTAGGAGCCATCACAGGGCCTCCCCTAGCACAGATACGCAGTATTTT. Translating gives CASRSHHRASPSTDTQYF.

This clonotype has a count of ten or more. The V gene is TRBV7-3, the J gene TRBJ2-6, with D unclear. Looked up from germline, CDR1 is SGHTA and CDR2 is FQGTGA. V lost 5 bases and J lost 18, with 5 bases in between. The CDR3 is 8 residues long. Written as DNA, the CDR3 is TGTGCCAGCAGCGTGGGGACTTTC. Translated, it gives CASSVGTF.